The 17 T cell receptor beta chains listed next were all sequenced from one sample in a study of T-cell memory formation after mild COVID-19. TCRdb re-derived calls from the 5' RACE reads in MiXCR, one entry per CDR3 protein. Altogether about 170,000 distinct CDR3 sequences are present, roughly 13% being singletons, with the ten largest covering approximately 3.5%. Sequenced material: PBMCs or a T cell subset sorted from them (not recorded which). These receptors were collected from a man younger than 30 who had mild COVID-19 (a few samples of this study predate the infection). Cell type and time point are not known.

V is TRBV6-5 and J is TRBJ1-4, with D possibly matching TRBD1 (5 bases). Germline CDR1 reads MNHEY; CDR2 reads SVGAGI. Trimming cost V 4 bases and J 8 bases, with 11 bases left between them. CDR3 size: 13 residues. In DNA, the CDR3 is TGTGCCAGCAGTTCGCGTGGGACCGAAAAACTGTTTTTT. Amino acid sequence: CASSSRGTEKLFF.

This clonotype appeared a few times. The rearrangement joins TRBV5-1 to TRBJ1-1; D gene uncertain. Trimming stripped 4 bases from V and 4 bases from J, with 23 bases between. From germline, CDR1 is SGHRS and CDR2 YFSETQ. The CDR3 covers 17 residues. The CDR3 DNA is TGCGCCAGCAGCCACCCCTCATGGGGAGTTGAGGCCACTGAAGCTTTCTTT. This sequence encodes CASSHPSWGVEATEAFF.

This clonotype was counted many times. The V gene is TRBV6-2 or TRBV6-3, the J gene TRBJ2-7; D possibly corresponds to TRBD1 (5 bases). The CDR3 contains 12 residues. V shed 9 bases and J shed 3 bases, with 12 bases lying between them. Germline V gene sequence: CDR1 MNHEY, CDR2 SVGEGT. The CDR3 DNA follows: TGTGCCAGAAAGACAGAAGACTACGAGCAGTACTTC. Translating gives CARKTEDYEQYF.

The V call is TRBV2, the J call TRBJ1-5; unclear D gene. The germline V gene has CDR1 SNHLY and CDR2 FYNNEI. This CDR3 spans 17 amino acids. V dropped 0 bases and J dropped 2 bases, with 14 bases sitting between them. The CDR3: CASSEALHRVGNQPQHF. As DNA, the CDR3 is TGTGCCAGCAGTGAAGCGCTTCATAGGGTTGGCAATCAGCCCCAGCATTTT. The full variable domain, in which reference TRBV2 and TRBJ1-5 provide the parts outside the CDR3, is EPEVTQTPSHQVTQMGQEVILRCVPISNHLYFYWYRQILGQKVEFLVSFYNNEISEKSEIFDDQFSVERPDGSNFTLKIRSTKLEDSAMYFCASSEALHRVGNQPQHFGDGTRLSIL.

This clonotype has more than one count but fewer than ten. The CDR3 protein is CSPKPGGLRTEAFF. The CDR3 region has the DNA TGCAGTCCAAAACCCGGGGGCCTGAGAACTGAAGCTTTCTTT. The chain couples TRBV20-1 to TRBJ1-1; D may be TRBD1 (6 bases). The V gene lost 8 bases and the J gene lost 5 bases, with 21 bases spanning the gap. Per the germline V gene, CDR1 is DFQATT and CDR2 is SNEGSKA (reference sequence). The CDR3 is 14 amino acids.

This clonotype came up many times. The CDR3 DNA is TGCGCCAGCAGCTTGTCTAGCGGTAACCAAGAGACCCAGTACTTC. Encoded protein: CASSLSSGNQETQYF. The rearrangement joins TRBV5-1 to TRBJ2-5; TRBD2 aligns across 7 bases. V gave up 1 base and J gave up 0 bases; unmatched junction bases: 3. Germline V gene sequence: CDR1 SGHRS, CDR2 YFSETQ. This CDR3 comprises 15 residues. Complete variable domain (other parts from reference TRBV5-1 and TRBJ2-5): KAGVTQTPRYLIKTRGQQVTLSCSPISGHRSVSWYQQTPGQGLQFLFEYFSETQRNKGNFPGRFSGRQFSNSRSEMNVSTLELGDSALYLCASSLSSGNQETQYFGPGTRLLVL.

The genes are TRBV7-2 and TRBJ2-3; D perhaps matches TRBD1 (5 bases). Germline CDR1 is SGHTA and CDR2 is FQGNSA. This CDR3 region has 15 residues. V dropped 3 bases and J dropped 0 bases, with 10 bases sitting between them. CDR3 DNA: TGTGCCAGCAGCTTCGGACACCCTAGCACAGATACGCAGTATTTT. Amino acids: CASSFGHPSTDTQYF.

This clonotype was counted between two and nine times. V usage is TRBV10-3 and J usage is TRBJ2-1; TRBD2 matches 7 bases. V lost 10 bases, J lost 3 bases, and 15 bases stayed unmatched. CDR3 length: 16 residues. The V gene's germline CDR1 is ENHRY and CDR2 SYGVKD. DNA for the CDR3: TGTGCCACCCAGGTAGGGGAGCGGGGACTCTACAATGAGCAGTTCTTC. It yields the protein CATQVGERGLYNEQFF.

There are a few counts of this clonotype. The chain carries TRBV5-1 and TRBJ2-1; D call uncertain. CDR3 length: 13 amino acids. CDR1 SGHRS and CDR2 YFSETQ come from the germline V gene. V was pared by 3 bases and J by 2 bases, with 6 bases between. The CDR3 here is CASSSEPYNEQFF. For the CDR3, the DNA is TGCGCCAGCAGCTCTGAGCCCTACAATGAGCAGTTCTTC.

This clonotype has just a few counts. The gene calls are TRBV6-2 or TRBV6-3 and TRBJ2-5, with 12 bases that match TRBD2. The CDR3 extends over 16 amino acids. V dropped 2 bases and J dropped 1; count of bases not matched to a gene: 2. Germline CDR1 reads MNHEY; CDR2 reads SVGEGT. The CDR3 region has the DNA TGTGCCAGCAGTTACGGACTAGCGGGGCCCCAAGAGACCCAGTACTTC. Translation gives CASSYGLAGPQETQYF.

The chain uses TRBV6-2 or TRBV6-3 and TRBJ1-5, with D tentatively TRBD1 (5 bases). The CDR3 covers 14 residues. The ends were cut back, 1 base at V and 7 bases at J, with 11 bases in the middle. Germline V gene sequence: CDR1 MNHEY, CDR2 SVGEGT. In DNA form, the CDR3 reads TGTGCCAGCAGTTACTGGAGGGACCAGCAGCCCCAGCATTTT. Translating gives CASSYWRDQQPQHF.

The chain is built from TRBV12-3 or TRBV12-4 and TRBJ2-1; TRBD2 might be the D (5 bases). The CDR3 has 13 amino acids. V lost 6 bases, J lost 4 bases, and 10 bases lay in between. CDR3 loop: CASSQLGYNEQFF. CDR3 DNA sequence: TGTGCCAGCAGCCAACTAGGGTACAATGAGCAGTTCTTC.

The gene calls are TRBV11-2 and TRBJ2-5; a weak D match, TRBD1 (5 bases). V lost 1 base and J 5 bases, leaving 17 bases between the germline ends. Germline V lookup: CDR1 SGHAT, CDR2 FQNNGV. The CDR3 has 16 residues. The CDR3 loop is CASSLGIGAGQETQYF. The CDR3 DNA reads TGTGCCAGCAGCTTAGGTATTGGGGCCGGGCAGGAGACCCAGTACTTC.

The chain carries TRBV7-2 and TRBJ2-4; D is ambiguous. V was pared by 4 bases and J by 6 bases, with 19 bases between. The germline CDR1 and CDR2 sequences are SGHTA and FQGNSA. The CDR3 length is 16 residues. For the CDR3, the DNA is TGTGCCAGCAGCTCCGTTAGGAACGCGATTATAAACATTCAGTACTTC. Encoded protein: CASSSVRNAIINIQYF.

The chain links TRBV12-3 or TRBV12-4 to TRBJ2-2, with 7 bases identical to TRBD1. The length of the CDR3 is 15 residues. J lost 2 bases, V lost 2 bases, and 2 bases had no gene match. CDR3 region: CASSLRTGNTGELFF. CDR3 nucleotide sequence: TGTGCCAGCAGTTTAAGGACAGGAAACACCGGGGAGCTGTTTTTT.

V gene TRBV7-2 combines with J gene TRBJ2-5; D is unresolved. The germline CDR1 and CDR2 sequences are SGHTA and FQGNSA. V was pared by 2 bases and J by 4 bases, with 11 bases between. The CDR3 totals 14 residues. DNA of the CDR3: TGTGCCAGCAGCTTACCATGGATCACAGAGACCCAGTACTTC. Translation gives CASSLPWITETQYF.

This clonotype was seen more than once but under ten times. CDR3 DNA: TGCGCCAGCAGCCAAGACGGGGCCACCGGGGAGCTGTTTTTT. Encoded protein: CASSQDGATGELFF. The rearrangement links TRBV4-3 to TRBJ2-2; D might be TRBD1 or TRBD2, each matching 5 bases. The CDR3 covers 14 residues. Trimming shortened V by 0 bases and J by 4 bases, and 6 bases separated the two germline ends. CDR1 and CDR2 (germline): LGHNA, YSLEER.